Described below is a single T cell receptor beta chain sequence and its context. Its antigen is unknown. This sample was taken from a study of cytomegalovirus exposure and HLA in healthy donors. Overall study findings and caveats: Generally TCR sequences proved uncommon, though certain public TCRs appeared in numerous donors.

Primers for the PCR totalled 60 Vbeta and 13 Jbeta. Profiled with immunoSEQ multiplex PCR; TCRdb holds only in-frame clones, not every one. The data contain roughly 160,000 clones, approximately 76% of them seen just once; the ten biggest clones take up about 1.3%. Per germline, CDR1 SGHTA and CDR2 FQGTGA. CDR3 size: 13 residues. Sequencing used PBMCs. The source of this sequence is a man in his fifties or sixties in good health and CMV-seronegative. The gene calls are TRBV7-3 and TRBJ2-5, with 9 bases fitting TRBD2. The CDR3 here is CGVGGGAEETQYF. CDR3 coding DNA: TGTGGGGTGGGCGGGGGGGCTGAAGAGACCCAGTACTTC.